The 26 T cell receptor beta chains given below trace back to one sample, sequenced in a study of T cells in Graves' hyperthyroidism and ophthalmopathy. The source material, RNA transcripts, was used to amplify TCR beta CDR3 regions. HTBI primers were employed in a first-round RT-PCR of the TCR CDR3. TCRdb itself ran the multiplex PCR reads through MiXCR, one entry per CDR3 protein. The table shows about 640,000 distinct CDR3 sequences, with less than 25% occurring only once. Sequenced: blood. The receptors here all came from a man aged 25 to 45 with Graves' ophthalmopathy.

This clonotype was seen many times. This chain links TRBV7-9 with TRBJ2-2; 7 bases fit TRBD2. The V segment lost 7 bases and the J segment 6 bases; nucleotides outside the gene matches: 2. The CDR3 has 12 residues. CDR1 and CDR2 (germline): SEHNR, FQNEAQ (reference sequence). CDR3 sequence (DNA): TGTGCCAGCACCCGGGGGGCCGGGGAGCTGTTTTTT. Translated: CASTRGAGELFF.

This clonotype was seen many times. J is TRBJ1-5 and V is TRBV7-8; D not resolved. V was trimmed by 1 base and J by 4 bases, leaving 8 bases between them. There are 14 residues in the CDR3. Looked up from germline, CDR1 is SGHVS and CDR2 is FQNEAQ. The CDR3 sequence is CASSLEGPNQPQHF. CDR3 sequence (DNA): TGTGCCAGCAGCTTAGAAGGACCGAATCAGCCCCAGCATTTT.

The J gene is TRBJ2-5, the V gene TRBV11-2; 8 positions match TRBD2. The germline CDR1 and CDR2 sequences are SGHAT and FQNNGV. Unmatched junction bases numbered 9, after V lost 1 base and J lost 5 bases. This CDR3 is built from 16 residues. The CDR3 here is CASSLGRGGDRETQYF. The CDR3 coding sequence is TGTGCCAGCAGCTTAGGTCGGGGGGGCGACCGGGAGACCCAGTACTTC. Drawing the rest from reference TRBV11-2 and TRBJ2-5, the complete variable domain is EAGVAQSPRYKIIEKRQSVAFWCNPISGHATLYWYQQILGQGPKLLIQFQNNGVVDDSQLPKDRFSAERLKGVDSTLKIQPAKLEDSAVYLCASSLGRGGDRETQYFGPGTRLLVL.

The rearrangement joins TRBV7-9 to TRBJ2-4; the match to TRBD2 covers 12 bases. V gave up 5 bases and J gave up 2 bases; unmatched junction bases: 4. Germline V CDR1 and CDR2: SEHNR, FQNEAQ (reference sequence). This CDR3 comprises 16 residues. The CDR3 DNA is TGTGCCAGCAGCCCGGGACTAGCGGGTACCAAAAACATTCAGTACTTC. Its translation: CASSPGLAGTKNIQYF.

V is TRBV9 and J is TRBJ2-3, with D unclear. Germline CDR1 reads SGDLS; CDR2 reads YYNGEE. The CDR3 is 15 residues long. V was cut by 0 bases and J by 2 bases, with 10 bases left in between. CDR3 in amino acids: CASSVATATTDTQYF. The CDR3 nucleotides are TGTGCCAGCAGCGTAGCTACCGCGACCACAGATACGCAGTATTTT.

This chain connects TRBV12-3 or TRBV12-4 to TRBJ1-2; a possible D gene is TRBD1 (5 bases). Trimming left V 7 bases short and J 2 bases short, with 20 bases between. CDR3 length: 16 amino acids. The CDR3 nucleotides read TGTGCCAGCAACCAAGGGGTGGGCACATCAAACTATGGCTACACCTTC. It is translated as CASNQGVGTSNYGYTF.

The chain combines TRBV7-2 with TRBJ2-5; no definite D call. V lost 6 bases and J 1 base, leaving 18 bases between the germline ends. The CDR3 extends over 16 amino acids. In germline, CDR1 is SGHTA, CDR2 FQGNSA. In nucleotides, the CDR3 is TGTGCCAGCAGTTCGGGTGGGATGGGTCCCCAAGAGACCCAGTACTTC. The encoded protein is CASSSGGMGPQETQYF. Full variable domain (missing parts from reference TRBV7-2 and TRBJ2-5): GAGVSQSPSNKVTEKGKDVELRCDPISGHTALYWYRQSLGQGLEFLIYFQGNSAPDKSGLPSDRFSAERTGGSVSTLTIQRTQQEDSAVYLCASSSGGMGPQETQYFGPGTRLLVL.

This clonotype was seen a few times. The chain recombines TRBV5-1 with TRBJ2-2; D not resolved. CDR1 is SGHRS, CDR2 YFSETQ, per germline. CDR3 length: 15 residues. With 2 bases removed from V and 6 bases from J, the gap between germline ends came to 14 bases. The CDR3 nucleotides are TGCGCCAGCAGCTTCGGGTCCCTAACTCCCGGGGAGCTGTTTTTT. Protein: CASSFGSLTPGELFF.

The chain joins TRBV27 to TRBJ2-6; D is possibly TRBD2 (7 bases). The CDR3 runs to 18 residues. V lost 7 bases, J lost 0 bases, and 19 bases lay in between. CDR1 is MNHEY, CDR2 SMNVEV, per germline (reference sequence). CDR3 residues: CASTLRGALNSGANVLTF. The CDR3, as DNA: TGTGCCAGCACCCTTCGGGGGGCCCTAAACTCTGGGGCCAACGTCCTGACTTTC.

The chain employs TRBV25-1 and TRBJ1-2; 8 bases align to TRBD1. CDR3 length: 15 amino acids. Germline V CDR1 and CDR2: MGHDK, SYGVNS. J lost 4 bases, V lost 6 bases, and 10 bases had no gene match. CDR3 DNA: TGTGCCAGCAGGGACAGGGTTCGAATAACCTATGGCTACACCTTC. Translation: CASRDRVRITYGYTF.

Many counts were recorded for this clonotype. The chain carries TRBV20-1 and TRBJ2-7, with D tentatively TRBD2 (5 bases). The CDR3 consists of 12 residues. The V and J ends lost 7 bases and 0 bases respectively, with 10 bases between them. The germline gives CDR1 DFQATT, CDR2 SNEGSKA (reference sequence). The CDR3 reads CSVSRDSYEQYF. The CDR3 DNA sequence: TGCAGTGTTTCCCGGGACTCCTACGAGCAGTACTTC.

The chain combines TRBV6-2 or TRBV6-3 with TRBJ2-1; D gene uncertain. Trimming cost V 7 bases and J 8 bases, with 18 bases left between them. Germline assignment: CDR1 MNHEY and CDR2 SVGEGT. This CDR3 is 14 amino acids long. The CDR3 spells CASTLSSVQYEQFF. The CDR3 DNA reads as TGTGCCAGCACCCTTAGTTCGGTACAATATGAGCAGTTCTTC.

This chain joins TRBV7-9 and TRBJ1-2; D may be TRBD1 (6 bases). The CDR3 is 17 amino acids. Trimming removed 5 bases from V and 5 bases from J, with 24 bases in between. The germline gives CDR1 SEHNR, CDR2 FQNEAQ (reference sequence). The CDR3 is CASSQSTGTSSQYGYTF. In nucleotides, the CDR3 is TGTGCCAGCAGCCAGAGTACTGGGACAAGCTCCCAATATGGCTACACCTTC.

In its sample, this clonotype was seen a few times. The chain uses TRBV11-1 and TRBJ2-5, with D tentatively TRBD1 or TRBD2 (5 bases each). The germline CDR1 and CDR2 sequences are SGHAT and FQDESV (reference sequence). V was pared by 5 bases and J by 13 bases, with 17 bases between. This CDR3 spans 12 amino acids. DNA for the CDR3: TGTGCCAGCAGCCGGGGCCTTAGTCGTCGGTACTTC. It encodes CASSRGLSRRYF. The full variable domain, with the rest looked up from reference TRBV11-1 and TRBJ2-5, is EAEVAQSPRYKITEKSQAVAFWCDPISGHATLYWYRQILGQGPELLVQFQDESVVDDSQLPKDRFSAERLKGVDSTLKIQPAELGDSAMYLCASSRGLSRRYFGPGTRLLVL.

There are many counts of this clonotype. The chain uses TRBV7-8 and TRBJ2-1; 11 positions agree with TRBD1. The trim removed 1 base at V and 5 bases at J, leaving 7 bases unmatched. In germline, CDR1 is SGHVS, CDR2 FQNEAQ. The CDR3 runs 17 residues. The CDR3 protein is CASSLDLRDRGNNEQFF. The DNA for the CDR3 is TGTGCCAGCAGCTTAGACCTCCGGGACAGGGGGAACAATGAGCAGTTCTTC.

In its sample, this clonotype was seen a few times. The chain has TRBV24-1 and TRBJ2-7; D tentatively reads TRBD1 or TRBD2 (6 bases each). The CDR3 length is 14 residues. The V and J ends lost 4 bases and 4 bases respectively, with 13 bases between them. Per germline, CDR1 KGHDR and CDR2 SFDVKD. The CDR3 nucleotides are TGTGCCACCAGTGAGGGGGGCCACCCATACGAGCAGTACTTC. Translation gives CATSEGGHPYEQYF.

This clonotype was seen many times. The V and J genes are TRBV7-2 and TRBJ2-5; 7 bases match TRBD1. Trimming at V came to 2 bases and at J to 0 bases, leaving 6 bases not matched to a gene. This CDR3 has 16 amino acids. The germline V gene has CDR1 SGHTA and CDR2 FQGNSA. The CDR3 nucleotides read TGTGCCAGCAGCTTAAGGGGCAGGGGGTACCAAGAGACCCAGTACTTC. This codes for CASSLRGRGYQETQYF.

The J gene is TRBJ2-7, the V gene TRBV30; D ambiguous. CDR1 and CDR2 from the germline V gene are GTSNPN and SVGIG (reference sequence). V was shortened by 1 base and J by 0 bases, with 13 bases between the two germline ends. CDR3 length: 15 residues. This CDR3 reads CAWSARRTYSYEQYF. The CDR3 region has the DNA TGTGCCTGGAGTGCCCGACGGACCTACTCCTACGAGCAGTACTTC.

The gene calls are TRBV15 and TRBJ2-3, with 10 bases lining up with TRBD2. CDR1 is LNHNV, CDR2 YYDKDF, per germline (reference sequence). V shed 8 bases, J shed 1 base, and the junction held 0 bases outside the gene matches. The CDR3 totals 13 residues. The CDR3 DNA reads as TGTGCCACCCTAGCGGGAGGCACAGATACGCAGTATTTT. Translation gives CATLAGGTDTQYF. The full variable domain, with the rest looked up from reference TRBV15 and TRBJ2-3, is DAMVIQNPRYQVTQFGKPVTLSCSQTLNHNVMYWYQQKSSQAPKLLFHYYDKDFNNEADTPDNFQSRRPNTSFCFLDIRSPGLGDTAMYLCATLAGGTDTQYFGPGTRLTVL.

This clonotype has a handful of counts. V is TRBV6-5 and J is TRBJ2-7; tentative D call: TRBD2 (5 bases). Trimming stripped 0 bases from V and 0 bases from J, with 12 bases between. From germline, CDR1 is MNHEY and CDR2 SVGAGI. The CDR3 covers 16 residues. For the CDR3, the DNA is TGTGCCAGCAGTTACTCGATAGCGCCCCTCTCCTACGAGCAGTACTTC. Its translation: CASSYSIAPLSYEQYF.

This rearrangement joins TRBV29-1 to TRBJ1-2; 7 bases map to TRBD1. V shed 6 bases and J 5 bases; nucleotides not matched to a gene: 6. CDR3 length equals 12 residues. CDR1 is SQVTM, CDR2 ANQGSEA, per germline. The chain's CDR3 is CSVWDSPYGYTF. CDR3 sequence (DNA): TGCAGCGTGTGGGACAGCCCATATGGCTACACCTTC.

V usage is TRBV6-1 and J usage is TRBJ1-1; 8 bases are a match to TRBD1. Germline CDR1 reads MNHNS; CDR2 reads SASEGT. J was trimmed by 1 base and V by 10 bases; bases with no gene match: 5. The CDR3 is 13 residues long. DNA for the CDR3: TGTGCCACCACGGACAGGGAGAACACTGAAGCTTTCTTT. Residues: CATTDRENTEAFF.

This clonotype was seen more than once but under ten times. The V gene is TRBV7-9, the J gene TRBJ2-3; 8 bases line up with TRBD2. Germline lookup yields CDR1 SEHNR and CDR2 FQNEAQ (reference sequence). The CDR3 extends over 15 amino acids. J was trimmed by 2 bases and V by 6 bases; bases with no gene match: 7. The CDR3 is CASSTSGSHTDTQYF. In nucleotides, the CDR3 is TGTGCCAGCAGTACAAGCGGGAGTCACACAGATACGCAGTATTTT.

This clonotype has a count of ten or more. The V call is TRBV28, the J call TRBJ2-1, with a weak D call TRBD2 (6 bases). The V and J ends lost 7 bases and 7 bases respectively, with 20 bases between them. The germline CDR1 and CDR2 sequences are MDHEN and SYDVKM. The CDR3 has 15 amino acids. Here the CDR3 DNA reads TGTGCCAGCATCCCTGTCGGAGGGTCCACGAATGAGCAGTTCTTC. Its translation: CASIPVGGSTNEQFF.

The V call is TRBV4-2, the J call TRBJ2-7; 9 nucleotides match TRBD2. V was clipped by 0 bases and J by 2 bases; unmatched bases: 11. Germline CDR1 is LGHNA and CDR2 is YNFKEQ. The CDR3 covers 18 residues. The CDR3 here is CASSQDGGLAGVTYEQYF. CDR3 DNA sequence: TGTGCCAGCAGCCAAGATGGGGGGTTAGCGGGAGTTACCTACGAGCAGTACTTC.

The table lists this clonotype with many counts. The chain has TRBV28 and TRBJ2-7, with TRBD1 as a possible D gene (6 bases). The ends were cut back, 6 bases at V and 5 bases at J, with 14 bases in the middle. Germline V gives CDR1 MDHEN, CDR2 SYDVKM. CDR3 size: 13 residues. The CDR3 sequence is CASSLTGSNEQYF. CDR3 nucleotides: TGTGCCAGCAGCCTTACAGGGTCCAACGAGCAGTACTTC.